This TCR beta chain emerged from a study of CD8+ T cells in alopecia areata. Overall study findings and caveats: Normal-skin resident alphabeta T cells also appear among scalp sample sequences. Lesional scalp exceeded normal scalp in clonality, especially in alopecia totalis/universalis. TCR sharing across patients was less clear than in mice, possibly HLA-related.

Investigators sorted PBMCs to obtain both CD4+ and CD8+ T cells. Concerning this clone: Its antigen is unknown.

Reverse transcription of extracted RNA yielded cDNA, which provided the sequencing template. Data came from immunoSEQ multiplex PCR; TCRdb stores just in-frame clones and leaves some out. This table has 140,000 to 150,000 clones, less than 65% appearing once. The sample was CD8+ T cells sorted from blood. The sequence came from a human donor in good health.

CDR3 bases: TGTGCCAGTAGTATCGGGCGGGGCACCGGGGAGCTGTTTTTT. Protein product: CASSIGRGTGELFF. The chain links TRBV19 to TRBJ2-2; a possible D gene is TRBD2 (6 bases). The CDR3 is 14 residues long. V was pared by 3 bases and J by 4 bases, with 9 bases between. From germline, CDR1 is LNHDA and CDR2 SQIVND (reference sequence).